This T cell receptor (beta chain) is from a study of blood T cell repertoires in COVID-19. Methods used by the authors: The assay estimated nucleated cells by amplifying reference gene primers. Here immunoSEQ multiplex PCR was the method, and the copy in TCRdb shows in-frame clones only, minus some. From that table come the V and J calls and clone size; the DNA was used to work out D and trimming. This sample has about 440,000 clones; about nine tenths occur once, and the top ten carry about 12%. This receptor was taken from a woman aged 50 to 65 with COVID-19, enrolled during active disease. Sequenced sample: peripheral blood.

The CDR3 bases are TGTGCCACCAGTGGAATTGGGGACAGCTACGAGCAGTACTTC. Protein sequence: CATSGIGDSYEQYF. The J gene is TRBJ2-7, the V gene TRBV24-1; 7 positions agree with TRBD1. Germline V lookup: CDR1 KGHDR, CDR2 SFDVKD. V gave up 5 bases and J gave up 3 bases; unmatched junction bases: 6. This CDR3 region has 14 residues.